This TCR beta chain was sequenced during a study of cytomegalovirus exposure and HLA in healthy donors. On the study more broadly: Among the 300 to 450 genotyped donors, around 81% were placed in the Caucasian-associated ancestry cluster.

Primers included in the PCR were 60 Vbeta and 13 Jbeta primers. Original handling: Later analysis identified 65 million to 80 million unique TCR beta chains, 8.5 million to 13 million shared. Profiled with immunoSEQ multiplex PCR; TCRdb holds only in-frame clones, not every one. From that table come the V and J calls and clone size; the DNA was used to work out D and trimming. The sample contains 150,000 to 200,000 clones, 75% to 90% of which appear only once. Regarding this clone: Antigen: not known.

Study observations and caveats: Three chains linked to CMV were shown in vitro to be specific for CMV antigens.

The source of this sequence is a woman aged 18-30 years in good health and CMV-seronegative. The sample was PBMCs.

CDR3 loop: CASSSTGQANTEAFF. The CDR3 region has the DNA TGCGCCAGCAGCTCAACGGGACAGGCGAACACTGAAGCTTTCTTT. V usage is TRBV5-1 and J usage is TRBJ1-1, with 8 bases identical to TRBD1. From germline, CDR1 is SGHRS and CDR2 YFSETQ. J gave up 1 base and V 3 bases, and 5 bases lay outside the gene matches. The CDR3 is made up of 15 amino acids.